Listed below are T cell receptor beta chains from one sample, sequenced in a study of blood T cells in healthy people across ages. One entry per CDR3 protein, called by TCRdb with MiXCR from the 5' RACE reads. Of 700,000 to 850,000 distinct CDR3 sequences in the sample, roughly 53% are singletons; the top ten hold approximately 41%. Sample: blood. The origin of the receptors is a man older than 75 in good health. CDR3s include the opening cysteine and the closing phenylalanine or tryptophan. Fields, in order: V gene, clone size, D gene, J gene, CDR3 DNA, CDR3 protein. A D gene is named only where the DNA matches it firmly. Clone sizes are given selectively: once, few, many, or a class where the clone is expanded.

v_gene: TRBV6-6
abundance: -
d_gene: -
j_gene: TRBJ1-4
CDR3nt: TGTGCCAGCAGTTTTGATCGCCGGGGGAGAGATGAAAAACTGTTTTTT
CDR3aa: CASSFDRRGRDEKLFF

v_gene: TRBV7-2
abundance: -
d_gene: -
j_gene: TRBJ1-5
CDR3nt: TGTGCCAGCAGCTTAGAGGCCAGGAAGGGGCAGCCCCAGCATTTT
CDR3aa: CASSLEARKGQPQHF

v_gene: TRBV5-1
abundance: -
d_gene: TRBD2
j_gene: TRBJ2-7
CDR3nt: TGCGCCAGCACCCCGGGGGGATCTGGGACCTACGAGCAGTACTTC
CDR3aa: CASTPGGSGTYEQYF

v_gene: TRBV7-8
abundance: -
d_gene: -
j_gene: TRBJ1-5
CDR3nt: TGTGCCAGCAGCTTAGGAAGCCGGAATCAGCCCCAGCATTTT
CDR3aa: CASSLGSRNQPQHF

v_gene: TRBV20-1
abundance: once
d_gene: -
j_gene: TRBJ1-5
CDR3nt: TGCAGTGCTAGAGAGGCGGACAGTAATCAGCCCCAGCATTTT
CDR3aa: CSAREADSNQPQHF

v_gene: TRBV10-2
abundance: -
d_gene: -
j_gene: TRBJ1-5
CDR3nt: TGCGCCAGCAGCTCGGACGGCTATCAGCCCCAGCATTTT
CDR3aa: CASSSDGYQPQHF

v_gene: TRBV5-1
abundance: -
d_gene: -
j_gene: TRBJ2-7
CDR3nt: TGCGCCAGCAGCTTTCGGACAGACTACGAGCAGTACTTC
CDR3aa: CASSFRTDYEQYF

v_gene: TRBV6-2/TRBV6-3
abundance: many
d_gene: TRBD1
j_gene: TRBJ2-1
CDR3nt: TGTGCCAGCAGTGAGGGGGACAGCCACAATGAGCAGTTCTTC
CDR3aa: CASSEGDSHNEQFF

v_gene: TRBV27
abundance: -
d_gene: TRBD2
j_gene: TRBJ2-7
CDR3nt: TGTGCCAGCAGGCCCGGGGAGGGCCATTCCTACGAGCAGTACTTC
CDR3aa: CASRPGEGHSYEQYF

v_gene: TRBV7-2
abundance: -
d_gene: TRBD2
j_gene: TRBJ2-5
CDR3nt: TGTGCCAGCAGCTTAGGGGGGCTAGCGGGAGAGTCGCAGTACTTC
CDR3aa: CASSLGGLAGESQYF

v_gene: TRBV11-3
abundance: -
d_gene: -
j_gene: TRBJ2-5
CDR3nt: TGTGCCAGCAGCTTTTCGGGGCGCTCCTACAATCAGCAGTACTTC
CDR3aa: CASSFSGRSYNQQYF

v_gene: TRBV20-1
abundance: -
d_gene: TRBD2
j_gene: TRBJ2-1
CDR3nt: TGCAGTGCATTTAAGCGGGAGTCTAGCAATGAGCAGTTCTTC
CDR3aa: CSAFKRESSNEQFF

v_gene: TRBV3-1
abundance: -
d_gene: -
j_gene: TRBJ2-7
CDR3nt: TGTGCCAGCAGCCCCAAAAATTCCTACGAGCAGTACTTC
CDR3aa: CASSPKNSYEQYF

v_gene: TRBV6-5
abundance: -
d_gene: -
j_gene: TRBJ2-7
CDR3nt: TGTGCCAGCACCCGGGGCGTGAAGAGCTCCTACGAGCAGTACTTC
CDR3aa: CASTRGVKSSYEQYF

v_gene: TRBV7-9
abundance: -
d_gene: TRBD1
j_gene: TRBJ1-4
CDR3nt: TGTGCCAGCAGCTCCGGTGGGACAGCAACTAATGAAAAACTGTTTTTT
CDR3aa: CASSSGGTATNEKLFF

v_gene: TRBV27
abundance: -
d_gene: -
j_gene: TRBJ2-7
CDR3nt: TGTGCCAGCAGTACTACAAAAGTGGGGTCGAGGTACGAGCAGTACTTC
CDR3aa: CASSTTKVGSRYEQYF

v_gene: TRBV5-1
abundance: -
d_gene: TRBD1
j_gene: TRBJ1-2
CDR3nt: TGCGCCAGCAGCTCCCCGGACAGGGGGAACTATGGCTACACCTTC
CDR3aa: CASSSPDRGNYGYTF

v_gene: TRBV2
abundance: -
d_gene: TRBD1
j_gene: TRBJ2-7
CDR3nt: TGTGCCAGCAGTGAAGAAAGGGGACAGGGTTCCTACGAGCAGTACTTC
CDR3aa: CASSEERGQGSYEQYF

v_gene: TRBV11-2
abundance: many
d_gene: -
j_gene: TRBJ2-7
CDR3nt: TGTGCCAGCAGCTTAGGGGTCCCATTCTACGAGCAGTACTTC
CDR3aa: CASSLGVPFYEQYF

v_gene: TRBV6-5
abundance: once
d_gene: TRBD1
j_gene: TRBJ2-7
CDR3nt: TGTGCCAGCAGTTACTCGGGGGACAGGGAGTTGGACGAGCAGTACTTC
CDR3aa: CASSYSGDRELDEQYF

v_gene: TRBV9
abundance: -
d_gene: -
j_gene: TRBJ1-2
CDR3nt: TGTGCCAGCGGGGCGCAGGGGCGAGTCTATGGCTACACCTTC
CDR3aa: CASGAQGRVYGYTF

v_gene: TRBV11-2
abundance: few
d_gene: TRBD2
j_gene: TRBJ2-7
CDR3nt: TGTGCCAGCAGCCCACTCGGAAGGACTAGCGACTACGAGCAGTACTTC
CDR3aa: CASSPLGRTSDYEQYF

v_gene: TRBV6-2/TRBV6-3
abundance: few
d_gene: -
j_gene: TRBJ1-6
CDR3nt: TGTGCCAGCAGTTACCCCATCAGGGGCTGGAATTCACCCCTCCACTTT
CDR3aa: CASSYPIRGWNSPLHF

v_gene: TRBV24-1
abundance: few
d_gene: TRBD2
j_gene: TRBJ2-3
CDR3nt: TGTGCCACCAGTGATATTGGACTAGCGGGAGATACGCAGTATTTT
CDR3aa: CATSDIGLAGDTQYF

v_gene: TRBV24-1
abundance: few
d_gene: -
j_gene: TRBJ2-4
CDR3nt: TGTGCCACCAGTCCCCATGAAGGGAACATTCAGTACTTC
CDR3aa: CATSPHEGNIQYF

v_gene: TRBV2
abundance: -
d_gene: TRBD1
j_gene: TRBJ2-6
CDR3nt: TGTGCCAGCAGGATGACAGGGGCCGGGGCCAACGTCCTGACTTTC
CDR3aa: CASRMTGAGANVLTF

v_gene: TRBV30
abundance: few
d_gene: TRBD2
j_gene: TRBJ2-1
CDR3nt: TGTGCCTGGAGAGGTCTAGCGGGAGTCAATGAGCAGTTCTTC
CDR3aa: CAWRGLAGVNEQFF

v_gene: TRBV14
abundance: once
d_gene: -
j_gene: TRBJ2-3
CDR3nt: TGTGCCAGCAGCCACCGGGCACATAACAGGAAAGATACGCAGTATTTT
CDR3aa: CASSHRAHNRKDTQYF

v_gene: TRBV29-1
abundance: few
d_gene: TRBD2
j_gene: TRBJ2-5
CDR3nt: TGCAGCGTTGAAGATCTGGGGAGGGTGGGGACCCAGTACTTC
CDR3aa: CSVEDLGRVGTQYF

v_gene: TRBV7-9
abundance: many
d_gene: -
j_gene: TRBJ1-6
CDR3nt: TGTGCCAGCAGCTTAAGGGCGGCGGACCATTCACCCCTCCACTTT
CDR3aa: CASSLRAADHSPLHF

v_gene: TRBV27
abundance: -
d_gene: TRBD2
j_gene: TRBJ2-1
CDR3nt: TGTGCCAGCAGTTGGGGGCCGACTAGCGGGAGGTCCTACAATGAGCAGTTCTTC
CDR3aa: CASSWGPTSGRSYNEQFF

v_gene: TRBV3-1
abundance: few
d_gene: TRBD1
j_gene: TRBJ1-2
CDR3nt: TGTGCCAGCAGCCAAGTGGGACAGGGTTACTATGGCTACACCTTC
CDR3aa: CASSQVGQGYYGYTF

v_gene: TRBV20-1
abundance: few
d_gene: -
j_gene: TRBJ2-4
CDR3nt: TGCAGTGCTAGGGGGGGACGCGGCGGAAACATTCAGTACTTC
CDR3aa: CSARGGRGGNIQYF

v_gene: TRBV5-5
abundance: -
d_gene: TRBD2
j_gene: TRBJ2-5
CDR3nt: TGTGCCAGCAGCTTGGTAGCGGGAGGGCCATGGGAGACCCAGTACTTC
CDR3aa: CASSLVAGGPWETQYF